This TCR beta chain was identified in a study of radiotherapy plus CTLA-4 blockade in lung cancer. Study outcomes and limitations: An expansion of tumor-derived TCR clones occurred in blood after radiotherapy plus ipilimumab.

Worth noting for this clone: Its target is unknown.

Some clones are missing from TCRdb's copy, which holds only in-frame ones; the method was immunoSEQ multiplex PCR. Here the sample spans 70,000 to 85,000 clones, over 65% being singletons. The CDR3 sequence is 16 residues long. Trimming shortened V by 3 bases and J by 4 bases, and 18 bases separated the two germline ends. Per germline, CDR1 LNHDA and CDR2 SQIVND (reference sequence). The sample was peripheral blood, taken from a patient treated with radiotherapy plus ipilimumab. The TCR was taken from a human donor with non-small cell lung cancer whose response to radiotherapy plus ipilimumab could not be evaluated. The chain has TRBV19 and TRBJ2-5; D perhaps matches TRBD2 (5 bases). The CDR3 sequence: CASSIQYGIRGETQYF. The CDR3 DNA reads TGTGCCAGTAGTATTCAGTATGGGATCCGGGGAGAGACCCAGTACTTC.